In this sample, the clone carrying this T cell receptor (beta chain) turned up many times. Its antigen is not known. These data belong to a study of Graves' ophthalmopathy and Graves' hyperthyroidism. General study findings and limits: This model predicted ophthalmopathy progression (sensitivity around 71%, specificity around 72%).

Germline V gene data show CDR1 as SGHRS and CDR2 as YFSETQ. This CDR3 spans 15 amino acids. After removal of 2 bases from V and 5 bases from J, the junction contained 9 bases not matched to a gene. TCR beta CDR3 amplification used RNA transcripts. First-round RT-PCR used HTBI primers; second-round multiplex PCR followed. TCRdb re-analysed the multiplex PCR reads in MiXCR, keeping a single row per CDR3 protein. The data contain roughly 160,000 distinct CDR3 sequences, less than 45% of them seen just once; the ten biggest clones take up around 5.8%. The sequence derives from a woman between 40 and 55 years old with Graves' ophthalmopathy. V is TRBV5-1 and J is TRBJ2-5; 7 positions match TRBD1. Specimen: peripheral blood. CDR3 sequence: CASSFATGVAETQYF. The DNA for the CDR3 is TGCGCCAGCAGCTTCGCCACAGGGGTCGCGGAGACCCAGTACTTC. The full variable domain, in which reference TRBV5-1 and TRBJ2-5 provide the parts outside the CDR3, is KAGVTQTPRYLIKTRGQQVTLSCSPISGHRSVSWYQQTPGQGLQFLFEYFSETQRNKGNFPGRFSGRQFSNSRSEMNVSTLELGDSALYLCASSFATGVAETQYFGPGTRLLVL.